The 31 T cell receptor beta chains below all came from one sample that was sequenced in a study of T-cell memory formation after mild COVID-19 (dated by TCRdb to about 2021). The library came from 5' RACE. Sequenced using an Illumina NovaSeq 6000. TCRdb trimmed public reads at Q25 via fastp, called clones via MiXCR and kept in-frame beta chains. When rows share a CDR3 protein, they turn into one entry using the most common DNA and genes. The sample table lists around 530,000 distinct CDR3 sequences, 20% to 25% of them with a count of one. Around 9.2% of the sample is taken by the ten largest. Sequencing used PBMCs or a T cell subset sorted from them (not recorded which). Receptors originate from an adult woman who had mild COVID-19 (a few samples of this study predate the infection). The sample titles of this study are shuffled in the database, so cell type and time point are left out; the donor was told from shared clones.

The chain links TRBV20-1 to TRBJ2-3, with D perhaps TRBD2 (6 bases). CDR1 DFQATT and CDR2 SNEGSKA come from the germline V gene (reference sequence). V lost 2 bases, J lost 3 bases, and 12 bases lay in between. The CDR3 consists of 14 residues. The CDR3 DNA reads as TGCAGTGCTAGACTAGCGCTAGGGACAGATACGCAGTATTTT. It translates to CSARLALGTDTQYF.

This sequence joins TRBV6-2 or TRBV6-3 and TRBJ1-5; perhaps TRBD1 as D (5 bases). The CDR3 totals 14 residues. Between the trimmed V and J ends, which lost 2 bases and 2 bases, there was a span of 7 bases. CDR1 MNHEY and CDR2 SVGEGT come from the germline V gene. CDR3 sequence: CASSYGTGNQPQHF. In DNA, the CDR3 is TGTGCCAGCAGTTACGGGACTGGCAATCAGCCCCAGCATTTT.

This clonotype has only a few counts. V is TRBV7-8 and J is TRBJ1-3, with D possibly being TRBD1 (6 bases). Germline V gene data show CDR1 as SGHVS and CDR2 as FQNEAQ. Trimming took off 1 base at V and 8 bases at J, with 15 bases between the two ends. This CDR3 spans 15 amino acids. The CDR3 DNA is TGTGCCAGCAGCTTAGGATTCGGGGGCGCATACACCATATATTTT. Amino acid sequence: CASSLGFGGAYTIYF.

There are many counts of this clonotype. The rearrangement joins TRBV23-1 to TRBJ2-5, with 7 positions matching TRBD1. TRBV23-1 is recorded as an ORF, its role being uncertain. This CDR3 contains 13 residues. The V and J ends lost 0 bases and 13 bases, in that order; junction bases with no gene match: 8. The CDR3 loop is CASSQSRRDSRYF. For the CDR3, the DNA is TGCGCCAGCAGTCAATCGCGTCGGGACAGCCGGTACTTC.

This clonotype was seen many times. This chain joins TRBV7-8 and TRBJ2-2; 7 positions agree with TRBD1. V dropped 5 bases and J dropped 3; count of bases not matched to a gene: 9. CDR1 is SGHVS, CDR2 FQNEAQ, per germline. There are 16 residues in the CDR3. Here the CDR3 DNA reads TGTGCCAGCAGCCTTTCGGACAGGCGATACACCGGGGAGCTGTTTTTT. Its protein product is CASSLSDRRYTGELFF.

This chain uses TRBV12-3 or TRBV12-4 with TRBJ2-1; D gene ambiguous. The CDR3 sequence is 14 residues long. V dropped 8 bases and J dropped 0 bases, with 11 bases sitting between them. This CDR3 is CASGDMGSYNEQFF. The DNA of the CDR3 is TGTGCCAGCGGGGATATGGGCTCCTACAATGAGCAGTTCTTC.

This clonotype appeared many times. The rearrangement links TRBV6-5 to TRBJ2-5, with a tentative D call TRBD2 (6 bases). CDR3 length: 13 residues. The V gene's germline CDR1 is MNHEY and CDR2 SVGAGI. V lost 6 bases, J lost 3 bases, and 11 bases lay in between. CDR3 nucleotide sequence: TGTGCCAGCAGGGAGGGGTCCGAAGAGACCCAGTACTTC. Translated: CASREGSEETQYF.

The V and J genes are TRBV9 and TRBJ2-2; 9 nucleotides line up with TRBD2. Germline loops: CDR1 SGDLS, CDR2 YYNGEE. The CDR3 is 16 amino acids. Trimming at V came to 0 bases and at J to 6 bases, leaving 6 bases not matched to a gene. The DNA for the CDR3 is TGTGCCAGCAGCGTAGCCCTAGCGGGGAAGGCCGGGGAGCTGTTTTTT. Translation: CASSVALAGKAGELFF.

The CDR3 region has the DNA TGTGCCAGCAGTTTCGCACAGGGATCCTACGAGCAGTACTTC. Its protein is CASSFAQGSYEQYF. The chain recombines TRBV12-3 or TRBV12-4 with TRBJ2-7; D is perhaps TRBD1 (6 bases). Trimming stripped 3 bases from V and 1 base from J, with 10 bases between. The CDR3 has 14 amino acids.

The chain carries TRBV7-6 and TRBJ2-3; TRBD2 is a possible D gene (6 bases). Germline CDR1 reads SGHVS; CDR2 reads FNYEAQ. CDR3 length: 16 residues. V was cut by 5 bases and J by 1 base, with 16 bases left in between. The CDR3 here is CASSRTLAFGTDTQYF. DNA of the CDR3: TGTGCCAGCAGCCGAACTCTAGCGTTTGGCACAGATACGCAGTATTTT.

This clonotype came up a few times. The chain links TRBV3-1 to TRBJ1-1, with D possibly matching TRBD1 (6 bases). V was clipped by 4 bases and J by 4 bases, with 16 bases between them. The CDR3 has 15 residues. The germline gives CDR1 LGHDT, CDR2 YNNKEL (reference sequence). The CDR3 here is CASSPYNTGATEAFF. CDR3 nucleotides: TGTGCCAGCAGCCCTTATAACACGGGGGCCACTGAAGCTTTCTTT.

The chain is built from TRBV9 and TRBJ2-7; 11 nucleotides agree with TRBD2. The CDR3 length is 14 residues. Germline V gene lookup returns CDR1 SGDLS and CDR2 YYNGEE. After removal of 5 bases from V and 2 bases from J, the junction contained 3 bases not matched to a gene. The CDR3 DNA is TGTGCCAGCAGTACTAGCGGGAGTCCCTACGAGCAGTACTTC. It yields the protein CASSTSGSPYEQYF.

This clonotype was counted a few times. The chain links TRBV7-8 to TRBJ2-7, with 8 bases aligning to TRBD2. The junction had 13 bases not matched to a gene; V was cut back by 4 bases and J by 2 bases. CDR1 and CDR2 from the germline V gene are SGHVS and FQNEAQ. This CDR3 region has 17 residues. DNA for the CDR3: TGTGCCAGCAGCTCCTGGGATATTAGCGGGGACACCTACGAGCAGTACTTC. Encoded protein: CASSSWDISGDTYEQYF.

This clonotype came up a few times. The genes are TRBV5-4 and TRBJ2-2, with D maybe TRBD1 (6 bases). Germline assignment: CDR1 SGHNT and CDR2 YYREEE (reference sequence). CDR3 length: 15 amino acids. V lost 4 bases to trimming and J lost 4 bases, with 14 bases between them. The CDR3 DNA is TGTGCCAGCAGCGGGGTGGGGGCTCCCACCGGGGAGCTGTTTTTT. Translated: CASSGVGAPTGELFF.

This clonotype was observed a handful of times. The chain joins TRBV12-3 or TRBV12-4 to TRBJ1-2, with 9 bases matching TRBD1. The CDR3 is 15 amino acids. The ends lost 4 bases at V and 7 bases at J; junction bases unmatched: 10. The CDR3: CASSSGQGGISGYTF. CDR3 coding DNA: TGTGCCAGCAGTTCGGGACAGGGAGGAATAAGTGGCTACACCTTC.

This clonotype was observed a few times. V is TRBV30 and J is TRBJ1-1; tentatively, D is TRBD1 (6 bases). The CDR3 runs 13 residues. Germline V gene sequence: CDR1 GTSNPN, CDR2 SVGIG (reference sequence). With 0 bases removed from V and 4 bases from J, the gap between germline ends came to 9 bases. CDR3 residues: CAWSVGGPTEAFF. The CDR3 DNA reads as TGTGCCTGGAGTGTCGGGGGGCCCACTGAAGCTTTCTTT. The variable domain in full, with the rest retrieved from reference TRBV30 and TRBJ1-1, is SQTIHQWPATLVQPVGSPLSLECTVEGTSNPNLYWYRQAAGRGLQLLFYSVGIGQISSEVPQNLSASRPQDRQFILSSKKLLLSDSGFYLCAWSVGGPTEAFFGQGTRLTVV.

The rearrangement joins TRBV5-1 to TRBJ2-7; 9 bases align to TRBD1. Trimming took 1 base from V and 4 from J; bases not matched to a gene: 6. The CDR3 extends over 15 amino acids. Germline CDR1 reads SGHRS; CDR2 reads YFSETQ. DNA of the CDR3: TGCGCCAGCAGCTTGAGGACAGGGGCGACGTACGAGCAGTACTTC. Translating gives CASSLRTGATYEQYF.

This clonotype appeared a few times. V gene TRBV6-2 or TRBV6-3 combines with J gene TRBJ2-7, with D possibly TRBD1 on 5 matching bases. This CDR3 comprises 14 residues. The V gene's germline CDR1 is MNHEY and CDR2 SVGEGT. The V end lost 0 bases, the J end lost 6 bases, and 12 bases lay between the germline ends. DNA of the CDR3: TGTGCCAGCAGTTACTCCGCGGCTACAGGCGAGCAGTACTTC. It encodes CASSYSAATGEQYF.

In this sample, this clonotype turned up a few times. The rearrangement joins TRBV12-3 or TRBV12-4 to TRBJ1-4, with D unclear. V dropped 3 bases and J dropped 4 bases, with 9 bases sitting between them. This CDR3 has 14 amino acids. The CDR3 nucleotides read TGTGCCAGCAGTTTGTCTGGGATTAATGAAAAACTGTTTTTT. Its protein product is CASSLSGINEKLFF.

The sample holds a few counts of this clonotype. The chain couples TRBV20-1 to TRBJ2-7, with 7 bases aligning to TRBD2. The germline CDR1 and CDR2 sequences are DFQATT and SNEGSKA (reference sequence). The CDR3 consists of 15 residues. After removal of 1 base from V and 5 bases from J, the junction contained 11 bases not matched to a gene. The DNA for the CDR3 is TGCAGTGCTAGAGCTCAGTCACTAGCGATCCACGAGCAGTACTTC. Translated: CSARAQSLAIHEQYF.

This clonotype was seen a few times. The chain is built from TRBV5-1 and TRBJ2-3; maybe TRBD1 (7 bases). Germline V gene sequence: CDR1 SGHRS, CDR2 YFSETQ. This CDR3 region has 15 residues. Trimming pared 3 bases from V and 1 base from J, leaving 12 bases between. The CDR3 is CASSSGGFGTDTQYF. CDR3 nucleotides: TGCGCCAGCAGCTCAGGGGGGTTTGGCACAGATACGCAGTATTTT.

This clonotype was seen only a few times. This sequence joins TRBV11-2 and TRBJ2-2; no reliable D call. Germline-derived CDR1 and CDR2 are SGHAT and FQNNGV. The germline V and J ends were trimmed by 5 bases and 5 bases, with 21 bases remaining between them. This CDR3 has 17 residues. The CDR3 bases are TGTGCCAGCAGCCATAGTGGGCTCCGCCTTATAACCGGGGAGCTGTTTTTT. Residues: CASSHSGLRLITGELFF.

This clonotype was detected only a few times. The gene calls are TRBV24-1 and TRBJ2-2; D not certain. This CDR3 contains 19 residues. The germline V gene has CDR1 KGHDR and CDR2 SFDVKD. The ends were cut back, 4 bases at V and 0 bases at J, with 20 bases in the middle. The CDR3 is CATSEDRVRFATNTGELFF. In DNA form, the CDR3 reads TGTGCCACCAGTGAGGACCGGGTTCGGTTCGCCACGAACACCGGGGAGCTGTTTTTT.

The table lists this clonotype with many counts. V and J are TRBV5-6 and TRBJ2-2, with D unclear. Germline assignment: CDR1 SGHDT and CDR2 YYEEEE. Trimming took off 4 bases at V and 6 bases at J, with 7 bases between the two ends. There are 12 residues in the CDR3. Here the CDR3 reads CASSIPPGELFF. DNA for the CDR3: TGTGCCAGCAGCATACCGCCCGGGGAGCTGTTTTTT.

This clonotype was counted between two and nine times. The chain carries TRBV18 and TRBJ2-3, with a weak D call TRBD2 (7 bases). The germline CDR1 and CDR2 sequences are KGHSH and LQKENI. Trimming pared 3 bases from V and 3 bases from J, leaving 22 bases between. This CDR3 spans 18 amino acids. CDR3 nucleotide sequence: TGTGCCAGCTCACCGGGGGGGGCCGCGCCTCACGATACAGATACGCAGTATTTT. Encoded protein: CASSPGGAAPHDTDTQYF.

The V call is TRBV11-2, the J call TRBJ2-7, with D hard to call. The germline V and J ends were trimmed by 1 base and 2 bases, with 6 bases remaining between them. The CDR3 spans 13 residues. CDR1 is SGHAT and CDR2 is FQNNGV in the germline V gene. The CDR3 DNA is TGTGCCAGCAGCTTAGGATACACCTACGAGCAGTACTTC. This encodes CASSLGYTYEQYF.

This clonotype is a singleton in its sample. V gene TRBV10-3 combines with J gene TRBJ2-1; D gene unclear. Trimming took 8 bases from V and 5 from J, leaving 7 bases between them. The CDR3 is made up of 11 amino acids. CDR1 ENHRY and CDR2 SYGVKD come from the germline V gene. The CDR3: CAISGDNEQFF. The CDR3 bases are TGTGCCATCTCGGGTGACAATGAGCAGTTCTTC.

This clonotype was seen repeatedly, ten times or more. The chain couples TRBV24-1 to TRBJ2-1; no clear D gene. V lost 3 bases and J lost 9, with 17 bases in between. Germline V gives CDR1 KGHDR, CDR2 SFDVKD. CDR3 size: 15 residues. For the CDR3, the DNA is TGTGCCACCAGTGATGGGATTCGAGGATTCGCTGAGCAGTTCTTC. This sequence encodes CATSDGIRGFAEQFF.

This chain connects TRBV5-5 to TRBJ1-5; D is perhaps TRBD1 (6 bases). The CDR3 is 15 residues long. Trimming pared 4 bases from V and 0 bases from J, leaving 11 bases between. CDR1 and CDR2 from the germline V gene are SGHKS and YYEKEE (reference sequence). The CDR3 nucleotides read TGTGCCAGCAGCGGAGGGACAATTAGCAATCAGCCCCAGCATTTT. Amino acids: CASSGGTISNQPQHF.

The chain joins TRBV12-3 or TRBV12-4 to TRBJ2-2; TRBD1 matches 7 bases. The CDR3 is made up of 15 amino acids. V lost 7 bases, J lost 3 bases, and 8 bases stayed unmatched. The CDR3 nucleotides read TGTGCCAGCACTCTAGTCAGGGGGTACACCGGGGAGCTGTTTTTT. This codes for CASTLVRGYTGELFF.

The chain employs TRBV27 and TRBJ2-7, with 10 positions matching TRBD1. The CDR3 covers 14 residues. In germline, CDR1 is MNHEY, CDR2 SMNVEV (reference sequence). V gave up 3 bases and J gave up 7 bases; unmatched junction bases: 6. CDR3 DNA sequence: TGTGCCAGCAGTTTCGGGACAGGGGCGCAAGAGCAGTACTTC. Residues: CASSFGTGAQEQYF.